Presented here are 24 T cell receptor beta chains from one specimen sequenced in a study of blood T cell repertoires in COVID-19. TCRdb's table, derived via immunoSEQ multiplex PCR, lists solely in-frame clones and lacks some. The table records roughly 170,000 clones, over 75% of them present only once. Sample: peripheral blood. These receptors all come from a man aged 55 to 70 who had recovered from COVID-19.

This sequence joins TRBV4-2 and TRBJ2-7; D might be TRBD1 (5 bases). This CDR3 region has 13 residues. Trimming left V 5 bases short and J 2 bases short, with 10 bases between. Germline CDR1 and CDR2: LGHNA and YNFKEQ. The CDR3 here is CASSLDRTYEQYF. The CDR3 DNA sequence: TGTGCCAGCAGCTTAGACAGAACCTACGAGCAGTACTTC.

This clone came up once. The CDR3 DNA follows: TGTGCCAGCAGGGACGGACAGGTGAACACTGAAGCTTTCTTT. This encodes CASRDGQVNTEAFF. V usage is TRBV6-5 and J usage is TRBJ1-1; the match to TRBD1 covers 7 bases. The CDR3 extends over 14 amino acids. The V gene end was trimmed by 6 bases and the J gene end by 0 bases; junction bases not matched to a gene: 4. Germline assignment: CDR1 MNHEY and CDR2 SVGAGI.

In DNA form, the CDR3 reads TGTGCCAGCAGCTCCGTTGGCAGGGCATACAATGAGCAGTTCTTC. Its protein is CASSSVGRAYNEQFF. This chain links TRBV7-6 with TRBJ2-1, with TRBD1 as a possible D gene (5 bases). CDR1 SGHVS and CDR2 FNYEAQ come from the germline V gene. V gave up 4 bases and J gave up 4 bases, with 14 bases separating them. This CDR3 spans 15 amino acids. Filled out from reference TRBV7-6 and TRBJ2-1, the complete variable domain reads GAGVSQSPRYKVTKRGQDVALRCDPISGHVSLYWYRQALGQGPEFLTYFNYEAQQDKSGLPNDRFSAERPEGSISTLTIQRTEQRDSAMYRCASSSVGRAYNEQFFGPGTRLTVL.

The rearrangement links TRBV27 to TRBJ2-5; D remains unclear. Trimming took off 3 bases at V and 5 bases at J, with 13 bases between the two ends. Germline CDR1 is MNHEY and CDR2 is SMNVEV (reference sequence). There are 14 residues in the CDR3. CDR3 residues: CASSFGSGLETQYF. The CDR3 coding sequence is TGTGCCAGCAGTTTCGGCTCGGGTCTGGAGACCCAGTACTTC.

V is TRBV7-2 and J is TRBJ2-1; 10 positions match TRBD2. Germline lookup yields CDR1 SGHTA and CDR2 FQGNSA. The V gene end was trimmed by 2 bases and the J gene end by 9 bases; junction bases not matched to a gene: 7. The CDR3 is 15 amino acids. In nucleotides, the CDR3 is TGTGCCAGCAGCTTAATTAGCGGGGGGCAAAGTGAGCAGTTCTTC. This translates into CASSLISGGQSEQFF.

This chain joins TRBV13 and TRBJ1-2; possibly TRBD1 for D (5 bases). The CDR3 extends over 17 amino acids. Between the trimmed V and J ends, which lost 5 bases and 5 bases, there was a span of 24 bases. Germline CDR1 PRHDT, CDR2 FYEKMQ (reference sequence). CDR3 DNA: TGTGCCAGCAGCCAGCCTTCCCCTCTCGGGGGGGGGTATGGCTACACCTTC. It encodes CASSQPSPLGGGYGYTF.

The chain combines TRBV19 with TRBJ1-5; TRBD1 matches at 7 bases. Trimming cost V 4 bases and J 7 bases; bases outside gene matches: 13. The CDR3 is 16 residues long. Germline lookup yields CDR1 LNHDA and CDR2 SQIVND (reference sequence). For the CDR3, the DNA is TGTGCCAGTAGTACCCCCTCCGACAGGGTAGACCAGCCCCAGCATTTT. This sequence encodes CASSTPSDRVDQPQHF.

This chain's CDR3 is CASSMVARQPQHF. DNA of the CDR3: TGTGCCAGTAGTATGGTGGCACGCCAGCCCCAGCATTTT. The chain joins TRBV19 to TRBJ1-5; D call uncertain. V was clipped by 3 bases and J by 7 bases, with 10 bases between them. The length of the CDR3 is 13 residues. Germline CDR1 LNHDA, CDR2 SQIVND (reference sequence). Supplemented by reference TRBV19 and TRBJ1-5, the full variable domain reads DGGITQSPKYLFRKEGQNVTLSCEQNLNHDAMYWYRQDPGQGLRLIYYSQIVNDFQKGDIAEGYSVSREKKESFPLTVTSAQKNPTAFYLCASSMVARQPQHFGDGTRLSIL.

The chain couples TRBV11-1 to TRBJ2-2; D gene unclear. The CDR3 is made up of 13 amino acids. Germline lookup yields CDR1 SGHAT and CDR2 FQDESV (reference sequence). The germline V and J ends were trimmed by 5 bases and 5 bases, with 9 bases remaining between them. CDR3 loop: CASSRGMTGELFF. DNA of the CDR3: TGTGCCAGCAGCCGAGGCATGACCGGGGAGCTGTTTTTT.

The chain has TRBV30 and TRBJ2-7; 9 nucleotides agree with TRBD1. With V trimmed by 1 base and J by 3 bases, 4 bases remained unmatched. This CDR3 region has 14 residues. Germline CDR1 is GTSNPN and CDR2 is SVGIG (reference sequence). CDR3 nucleotide sequence: TGTGCCTGGAGTGCCGGGACAGGGTTCTACGAGCAGTACTTC. This encodes CAWSAGTGFYEQYF.

This rearrangement joins TRBV29-1 to TRBJ2-7; 11 bases align to TRBD1. This CDR3 is built from 15 residues. V was clipped by 4 bases and J by 3 bases; unmatched bases: 8. CDR1 SQVTM and CDR2 ANQGSEA come from the germline V gene. The CDR3 loop is CSVGPTGTGGYEQYF. CDR3 bases: TGCAGCGTTGGACCAACCGGGACAGGGGGCTACGAGCAGTACTTC.

The V call is TRBV7-9, the J call TRBJ1-2; 7 bases agree with TRBD1. From germline, CDR1 is SEHNR and CDR2 FQNEAQ (reference sequence). The V segment lost 7 bases and the J segment 5 bases; nucleotides outside the gene matches: 10. The CDR3 covers 14 residues. CDR3 sequence (DNA): TGTGCCAGCACCCTACGGGCAGGGGGGTATGGCTACACCTTC. Its protein is CASTLRAGGYGYTF.

CDR3 residues: CAIWPGLLNTEAFF. CDR3 in DNA: TGTGCCATCTGGCCAGGCTTACTGAACACTGAAGCTTTCTTT. The rearrangement uses TRBV10-3 and TRBJ1-1; no clear D. The V gene lost 8 bases and the J gene lost 0 bases, with 13 bases spanning the gap. Germline V gives CDR1 ENHRY, CDR2 SYGVKD. The CDR3 spans 14 residues.

This clone was recorded once. The CDR3, as DNA: TGTGCCTGGAGTATCATCCGGGATACGCAGTATTTT. It specifies CAWSIIRDTQYF. The chain recombines TRBV30 with TRBJ2-3; no definite D call. Germline V gene data show CDR1 as GTSNPN and CDR2 as SVGIG (reference sequence). The CDR3 consists of 12 residues. V shed 2 bases and J shed 6 bases, with 9 bases lying between them.

The chain is built from TRBV7-8 and TRBJ1-2, with D hard to call. This CDR3 region has 13 residues. The V end was cut by 5 bases, the J end by 2 bases, with 9 bases between. CDR1 and CDR2 from the germline V gene are SGHVS and FQNEAQ. CDR3: CASSAGVNYGYTF. The CDR3 DNA is TGTGCCAGCAGCGCCGGGGTAAACTATGGCTACACCTTC.

The V and J genes are TRBV14 and TRBJ2-2, with unresolved D. Per germline, CDR1 SGHDN and CDR2 FVKESK. This CDR3 contains 15 residues. V gave up 4 bases and J gave up 0 bases, with 9 bases separating them. The CDR3 sequence is CASSLQLTNTGELFF. As DNA, the CDR3 is TGTGCCAGCAGCCTACAGCTTACGAACACCGGGGAGCTGTTTTTT.

This clone appeared a few times. V is TRBV10-3 and J is TRBJ2-1, with D possibly matching TRBD1 (5 bases). Trimming removed 3 bases at V and 3 bases at J, with 18 bases between. CDR1 is ENHRY, CDR2 SYGVKD, per germline. The CDR3 is made up of 17 amino acids. The CDR3 protein is CAISEGATEIYYNEQFF. CDR3 sequence (DNA): TGTGCCATCAGTGAAGGGGCGACAGAGATTTACTACAATGAGCAGTTCTTC.

This clone has a single count. The chain couples TRBV5-1 to TRBJ1-3, with D possibly TRBD1 on 6 matching bases. The length of the CDR3 is 15 residues. Trimming pared 0 bases from V and 8 bases from J, leaving 15 bases between. Germline V lookup: CDR1 SGHRS, CDR2 YFSETQ. In DNA form, the CDR3 reads TGCGCCAGCAGCTTGGATGGCAGGGGACGGGACACCATATATTTT. Its protein product is CASSLDGRGRDTIYF.

This rearrangement joins TRBV15 to TRBJ1-1; D ambiguous. The germline V gene has CDR1 LNHNV and CDR2 YYDKDF (reference sequence). V was trimmed by 3 bases and J by 0 bases, leaving 5 bases between them. This CDR3 region has 13 residues. The CDR3 loop reads CATSSFVNTEAFF. CDR3 nucleotide sequence: TGTGCCACCAGCAGTTTCGTGAACACTGAAGCTTTCTTT.

The rearrangement uses TRBV5-1 and TRBJ1-2, with a tentative D call TRBD1 (5 bases). V was pared by 4 bases and J by 0 bases, with 16 bases between. The CDR3 is made up of 16 amino acids. The germline gives CDR1 SGHRS, CDR2 YFSETQ. Here the CDR3 reads CASSPGGTGANYGYTF. In DNA form, the CDR3 reads TGCGCCAGCAGCCCAGGTGGGACTGGAGCTAACTATGGCTACACCTTC.

The chain recombines TRBV5-1 with TRBJ1-2; D is undetermined. The CDR3 extends over 14 amino acids. The germline CDR1 and CDR2 sequences are SGHRS and YFSETQ. The V gene lost 2 bases and the J gene lost 4 bases, with 12 bases spanning the gap. Written as DNA, the CDR3 is TGCGCCAGCAGCTTAAGTGGAGCGGCCTATGGCTACACCTTC. Translated, it gives CASSLSGAAYGYTF.

This clone was detected only once. The genes are TRBV4-2 and TRBJ1-5; TRBD1 matches 7 bases. The germline V gene has CDR1 LGHNA and CDR2 YNFKEQ. The CDR3 is 15 residues long. The trim removed 5 bases at V and 4 bases at J, leaving 8 bases unmatched. In DNA, the CDR3 is TGTGCCAGCAGCTACGGGGGACAGTCTAATCAGCCCCAGCATTTT. Translation gives CASSYGGQSNQPQHF.

The V gene is TRBV5-1, the J gene TRBJ1-5; D is possibly TRBD1 (6 bases). This CDR3 spans 14 amino acids. The V gene lost 1 base and the J gene lost 6 bases, with 11 bases spanning the gap. Germline-derived CDR1 and CDR2 are SGHRS and YFSETQ. The DNA of the CDR3 is TGCGCCAGCAGCTTGTCAGGGGTCGGTCAGCCCCAGCATTTT. Its translation: CASSLSGVGQPQHF.

This sequence joins TRBV19 and TRBJ1-6, with 7 bases lining up with TRBD1. Trimming took 5 bases from V and 6 from J; bases not matched to a gene: 10. In germline, CDR1 is LNHDA, CDR2 SQIVND (reference sequence). This CDR3 has 16 amino acids. The CDR3 nucleotides read TGTGCCAGTAGTTTGGGACAGCGAAGAGGTAATTCACCCCTCCACTTT. This sequence encodes CASSLGQRRGNSPLHF.